This paragraph reports one T cell receptor (beta chain). The antigen is not known. This record comes from a study of T cell responses to AZD1222 COVID-19 vaccine. V was clipped by 0 bases and J by 7 bases, with 13 bases between them. Germline V gene sequence: CDR1 SGHRS, CDR2 YFSETQ. The CDR3 runs 15 residues. Libraries were prepared by immunoSEQ multiplex PCR; TCRdb keeps only in-frame clonotypes and omits some of them. This repertoire shows some 170,000 clones, approximately 87% found once; its top ten account for roughly 4%. General observations from the study: With dominance at 160-218 and 743-854, vaccine-associated CD4 TCRs spanned spike. All repertoire sampling was performed exclusively after the peak T cell response. Increases in Spike-specific TCR breadth and depth were seen after two AZD1222 doses.

This receptor was taken from an adult who received the AZD1222 COVID-19 vaccine. The rearrangement links TRBV5-1 to TRBJ1-4; D not certain. The starting material was peripheral blood, obtained 28 days after the second AZD1222 dose. In DNA, the CDR3 is TGCGCCAGCAGCTTGGGGCCGGGGTCGGGTGAAAAACTGTTTTTT. Its translation is CASSLGPGSGEKLFF.